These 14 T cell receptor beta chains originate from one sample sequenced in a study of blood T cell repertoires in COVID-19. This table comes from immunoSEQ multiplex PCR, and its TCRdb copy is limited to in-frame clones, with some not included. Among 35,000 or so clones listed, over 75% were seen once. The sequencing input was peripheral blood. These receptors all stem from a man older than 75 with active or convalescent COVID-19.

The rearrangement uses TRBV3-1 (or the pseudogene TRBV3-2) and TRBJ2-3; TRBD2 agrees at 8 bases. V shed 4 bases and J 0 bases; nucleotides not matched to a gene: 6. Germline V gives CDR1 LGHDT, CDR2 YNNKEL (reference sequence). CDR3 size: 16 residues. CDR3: CASSLGAGASTDTQYF. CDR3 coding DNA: TGTGCCAGCAGCCTGGGAGCGGGGGCTAGCACAGATACGCAGTATTTT.

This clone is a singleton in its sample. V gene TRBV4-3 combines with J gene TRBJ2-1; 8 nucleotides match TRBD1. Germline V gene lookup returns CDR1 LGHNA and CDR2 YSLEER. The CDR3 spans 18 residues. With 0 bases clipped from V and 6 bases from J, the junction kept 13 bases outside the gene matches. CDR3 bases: TGCGCCAGCAGCCAAGAAAGGGCGACAGGGGTCTTGGGCAATGAGCAGTTCTTC. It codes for CASSQERATGVLGNEQFF.

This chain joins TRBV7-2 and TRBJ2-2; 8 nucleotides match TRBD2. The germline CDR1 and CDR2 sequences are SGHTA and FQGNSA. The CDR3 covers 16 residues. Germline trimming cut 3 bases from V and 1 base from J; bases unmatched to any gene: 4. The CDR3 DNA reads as TGTGCCAGCAGCTTCTGGCGGGGGGAGAACACCGGGGAGCTGTTTTTT. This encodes CASSFWRGENTGELFF. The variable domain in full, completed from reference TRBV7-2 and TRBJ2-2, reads GAGVSQSPSNKVTEKGKDVELRCDPISGHTALYWYRQSLGQGLEFLIYFQGNSAPDKSGLPSDRFSAERTGGSVSTLTIQRTQQEDSAVYLCASSFWRGENTGELFFGEGSRLTVL.

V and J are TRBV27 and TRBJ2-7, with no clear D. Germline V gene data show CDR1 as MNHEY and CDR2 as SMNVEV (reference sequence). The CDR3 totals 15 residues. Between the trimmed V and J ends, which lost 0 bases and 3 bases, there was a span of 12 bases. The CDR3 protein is CASSLSISRYYEQYF. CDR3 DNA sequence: TGTGCCAGCAGTTTATCTATATCGCGGTACTACGAGCAGTACTTC.

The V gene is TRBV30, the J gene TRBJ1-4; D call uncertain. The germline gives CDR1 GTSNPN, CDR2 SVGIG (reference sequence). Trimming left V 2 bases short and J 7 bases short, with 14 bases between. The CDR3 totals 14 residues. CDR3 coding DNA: TGTGCCTGGAGTCCACGCTCAATGAGTGAAAAACTGTTTTTT. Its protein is CAWSPRSMSEKLFF.

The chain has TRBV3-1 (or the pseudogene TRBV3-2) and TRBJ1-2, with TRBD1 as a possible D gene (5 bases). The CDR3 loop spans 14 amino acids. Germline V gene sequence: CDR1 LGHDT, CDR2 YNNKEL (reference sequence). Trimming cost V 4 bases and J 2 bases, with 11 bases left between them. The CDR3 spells CASSRSQENYGYTF. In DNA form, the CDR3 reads TGTGCCAGCAGCCGGTCACAGGAGAACTATGGCTACACCTTC.

The CDR3 loop reads CASNGGTHSYEQYF. The DNA of the CDR3 is TGTGCCAGTAACGGGGGAACCCACTCCTACGAGCAGTACTTC. The chain has TRBV19 and TRBJ2-7, with a tentative D call TRBD2 (6 bases). Trimming left V 7 bases short and J 0 bases short, with 13 bases between. This CDR3 has 14 amino acids. Germline values: CDR1 LNHDA, CDR2 SQIVND (reference sequence).

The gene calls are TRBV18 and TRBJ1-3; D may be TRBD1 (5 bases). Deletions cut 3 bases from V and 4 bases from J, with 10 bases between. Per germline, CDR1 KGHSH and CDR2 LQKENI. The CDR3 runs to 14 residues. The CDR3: CASSPPGPGNTIYF. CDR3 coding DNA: TGTGCCAGCTCACCGCCAGGGCCGGGAAACACCATATATTTT.

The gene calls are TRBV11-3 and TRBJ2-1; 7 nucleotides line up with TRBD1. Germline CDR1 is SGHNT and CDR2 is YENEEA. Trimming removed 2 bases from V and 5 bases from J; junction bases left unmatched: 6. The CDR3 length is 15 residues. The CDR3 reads CASSLKGAINNEQFF. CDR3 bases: TGTGCCAGCAGCTTAAAGGGGGCGATCAACAATGAGCAGTTCTTC.

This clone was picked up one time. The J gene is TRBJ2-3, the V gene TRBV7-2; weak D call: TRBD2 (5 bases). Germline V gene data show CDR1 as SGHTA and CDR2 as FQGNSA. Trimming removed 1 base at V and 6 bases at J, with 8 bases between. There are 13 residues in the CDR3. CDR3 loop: CASSLDQRDTQYF. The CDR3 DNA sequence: TGTGCCAGCAGCTTAGATCAGCGGGATACGCAGTATTTT.

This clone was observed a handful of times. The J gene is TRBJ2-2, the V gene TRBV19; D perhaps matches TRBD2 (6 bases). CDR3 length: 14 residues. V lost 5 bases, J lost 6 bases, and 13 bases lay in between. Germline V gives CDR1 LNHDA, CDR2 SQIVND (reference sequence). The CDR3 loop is CASSRGTQAGELFF. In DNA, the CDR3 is TGTGCCAGTAGTCGGGGGACCCAAGCCGGGGAGCTGTTTTTT.

In DNA, the CDR3 is TGTGCCAGCAGTTACTTTGCAGGGGGCGTTCTCTATGGCTACACCTTC. This codes for CASSYFAGGVLYGYTF. The genes are TRBV6-5 and TRBJ1-2, with 8 nucleotides matching TRBD1. Trimming removed 1 base from V and 4 bases from J; junction bases left unmatched: 8. This CDR3 region has 16 residues. The V gene's germline CDR1 is MNHEY and CDR2 SVGAGI.

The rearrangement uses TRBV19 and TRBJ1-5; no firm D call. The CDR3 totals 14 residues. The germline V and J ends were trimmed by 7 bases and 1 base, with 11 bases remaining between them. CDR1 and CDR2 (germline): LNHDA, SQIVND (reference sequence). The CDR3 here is CASTRGSSNQPQHF. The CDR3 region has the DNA TGTGCCAGTACACGGGGTTCCAGCAATCAGCCCCAGCATTTT.

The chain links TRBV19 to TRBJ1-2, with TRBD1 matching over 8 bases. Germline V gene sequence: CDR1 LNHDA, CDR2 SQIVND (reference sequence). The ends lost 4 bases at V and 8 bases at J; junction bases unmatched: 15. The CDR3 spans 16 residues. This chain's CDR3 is CASSNSRTGPYWGYTF. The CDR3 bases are TGTGCCAGTAGTAATTCTCGGACAGGGCCCTATTGGGGCTACACCTTC.